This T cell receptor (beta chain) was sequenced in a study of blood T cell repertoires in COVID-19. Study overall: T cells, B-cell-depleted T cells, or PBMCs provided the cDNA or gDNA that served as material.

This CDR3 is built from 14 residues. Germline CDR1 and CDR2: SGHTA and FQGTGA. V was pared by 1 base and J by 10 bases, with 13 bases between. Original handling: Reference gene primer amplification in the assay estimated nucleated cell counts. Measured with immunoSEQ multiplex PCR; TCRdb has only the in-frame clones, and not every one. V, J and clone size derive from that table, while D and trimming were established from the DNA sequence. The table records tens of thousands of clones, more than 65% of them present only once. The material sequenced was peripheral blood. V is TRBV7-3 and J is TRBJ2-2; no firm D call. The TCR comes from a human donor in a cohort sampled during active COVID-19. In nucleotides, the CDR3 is TGTGCCAGCAGCTTAATGTCGGGTAGCCAGGAGCTGTTTTTT. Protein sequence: CASSLMSGSQELFF.